This T cell receptor (beta chain) was identified during a study of radiotherapy plus CTLA-4 blockade in lung cancer. TCRdb's copy holds only in-frame clones and misses some; the assay was immunoSEQ multiplex PCR. The profile shows under 95,000 clones, 78% of them singletons. This clone was found once. Each patient with chemo-refractory metastatic non-small-cell lung cancer was treated with focal radiation plus CTLA-4 blockade using ipilimumab. The ends were cut back, 7 bases at V and 0 bases at J, with 10 bases in the middle. This CDR3 region has 13 residues. The V gene's germline CDR1 is MNHEY and CDR2 SMNVEV (reference sequence).

The sample consisted of peripheral blood, taken from a patient treated with radiotherapy plus ipilimumab. This clonotype originated in a human donor with non-small cell lung cancer whose response to radiotherapy plus ipilimumab could not be evaluated. Some clones in this sample may be carry-over from other donors' samples. The rearrangement uses TRBV27 and TRBJ2-7; D ambiguous. The CDR3 region is CASTVRSSYEQYF. The CDR3 DNA is TGTGCCAGCACCGTGAGGAGCTCCTACGAGCAGTACTTC.